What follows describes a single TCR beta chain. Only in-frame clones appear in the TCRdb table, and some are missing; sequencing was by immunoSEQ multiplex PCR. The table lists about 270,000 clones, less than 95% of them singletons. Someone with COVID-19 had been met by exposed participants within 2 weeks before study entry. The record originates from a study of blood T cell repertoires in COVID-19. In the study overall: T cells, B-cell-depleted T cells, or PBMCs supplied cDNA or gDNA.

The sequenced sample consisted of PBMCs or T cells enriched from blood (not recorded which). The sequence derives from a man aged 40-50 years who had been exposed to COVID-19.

CDR3 bases: TGTGCCTGGAGTGAGGGGAGCAATCAGCCCCAGCATTTT. It encodes CAWSEGSNQPQHF. V and J are TRBV30 and TRBJ1-5; D is perhaps TRBD1 (5 bases). Germline CDR1 GTSNPN, CDR2 SVGIG (reference sequence). V shed 1 base and J shed 1 base, with 5 bases lying between them. The CDR3 extends over 13 amino acids.